This passage covers 5 T cell receptor beta chains from one sample sequenced in a study of control samples from healthy donors and cancer patients. Using immunoSEQ multiplex PCR, the repertoire was profiled, and TCRdb retains in-frame clones only, with some absent. The sample yields 75,000 to 100,000 clones, almost 85% seen once. Sequenced material: blood. The receptor set was obtained from a man between 60 and 75 years old in good health.

The V and J genes are TRBV6-5 and TRBJ2-7; weak D call: TRBD1 (6 bases). Germline V lookup: CDR1 MNHEY, CDR2 SVGAGI. The CDR3 has 13 residues. Trimming pared 8 bases from V and 1 base from J, leaving 12 bases between. CDR3: CASSGVSSYEQYF. The CDR3 DNA follows: TGTGCCAGCTCAGGGGTTTCATCCTACGAGCAGTACTTC.

The chain recombines TRBV27 with TRBJ1-1; D not resolved. Trimming stripped 7 bases from V and 0 bases from J, with 18 bases between. CDR1 and CDR2 (germline): MNHEY, SMNVEV (reference sequence). CDR3 length equals 16 residues. The CDR3 loop is CASIPRLTVMNTEAFF. In DNA form, the CDR3 reads TGTGCCAGCATCCCAAGGTTGACGGTCATGAACACTGAAGCTTTCTTT.

This sequence joins TRBV5-1 and TRBJ1-1, with no clear D. There are 13 residues in the CDR3. Germline lookup yields CDR1 SGHRS and CDR2 YFSETQ. Trimming shortened V by 5 bases and J by 1 base, and 9 bases separated the two germline ends. CDR3 coding DNA: TGCGCCAGCAGTGTCGGAACGAACACTGAAGCTTTCTTT. Amino acids: CASSVGTNTEAFF.

The chain uses TRBV29-1 and TRBJ2-5; D is unclear. Germline V gene data show CDR1 as SQVTM and CDR2 as ANQGSEA. There are 11 residues in the CDR3. Trimming stripped 6 bases from V and 5 bases from J, with 10 bases between. As DNA, the CDR3 is TGCAGCGTACGACTTTCCGAGACCCAGTACTTC. It yields the protein CSVRLSETQYF.

V gene TRBV4-2 combines with J gene TRBJ2-1; 8 bases are shared with TRBD2. Trimming took 1 base from V and 6 from J; bases not matched to a gene: 5. This CDR3 has 15 residues. CDR1 is LGHNA and CDR2 is YNFKEQ in the germline V gene. CDR3 nucleotides: TGTGCCAGCAGCCAAGTTAGCGGGGCCCCCAATGAGCAGTTCTTC. Its protein is CASSQVSGAPNEQFF.